The 15 T cell receptor beta chains below all came from one sample that was sequenced in a study of control samples from healthy donors and cancer patients. The repertoire was sequenced with immunoSEQ multiplex PCR; TCRdb's copy has only in-frame clones and lacks some. The sample includes under 450,000 clones, 90% seen only once; the top ten take 5.5% to 8%. Sequenced: PBMCs. Receptor source: a man aged 40-55 years with head and neck cancer.

This sequence joins TRBV7-3 and TRBJ2-6; D gene unclear. This CDR3 is 15 amino acids long. V dropped 0 bases and J dropped 0 bases, with 3 bases sitting between them. Germline V CDR1 and CDR2: SGHTA, FQGTGA. This chain's CDR3 is CASSLTRSGANVLTF. DNA of the CDR3: TGTGCCAGCAGCTTAACCCGCTCTGGGGCCAACGTCCTGACTTTC.

V and J are TRBV6-6 and TRBJ2-3; 11 bases match TRBD2. The CDR3 loop spans 16 amino acids. V was pared by 8 bases and J by 9 bases, with 16 bases of the junction left unmatched. Germline CDR1 and CDR2: MNHNY and SVGAGI (reference sequence). CDR3 DNA: TGTGCCAGCCTCGATGGGGTAGCGGGGGGGCCCGCCACGCAGTATTTT. This translates into CASLDGVAGGPATQYF.

The chain joins TRBV30 to TRBJ1-3; TRBD1 is a possible D gene (6 bases). With 0 bases removed from V and 2 bases from J, the gap between germline ends came to 8 bases. This CDR3 comprises 14 residues. Germline loops: CDR1 GTSNPN, CDR2 SVGIG (reference sequence). This CDR3 reads CAWSVNRAGNTIYF. The CDR3 coding sequence is TGTGCCTGGAGTGTAAACAGGGCTGGAAACACCATATATTTT.

The CDR3, as DNA: TGTGCCAGCAGCGCCGACCCGGGCAGGCCGAATTCACCCCTCCACTTT. It codes for CASSADPGRPNSPLHF. This chain connects TRBV6-4 to TRBJ1-6; D not resolved. The CDR3 consists of 16 residues. The germline CDR1 and CDR2 sequences are MRHNA and SNTAGT. Trimming pared 6 bases from V and 7 bases from J, leaving 19 bases between.

This sequence joins TRBV5-4 and TRBJ2-3; 14 bases map to TRBD2. The CDR3 consists of 16 residues. With V trimmed by 3 bases and J by 6 bases, 6 bases remained unmatched. CDR1 is SGHNT, CDR2 YYREEE, per germline (reference sequence). CDR3 nucleotides: TGTGCCAGCAGCTCCTTGACTAGCGGGAGGGCCGATACGCAGTATTTT. Translated, it gives CASSSLTSGRADTQYF.

The chain recombines TRBV11-2 with TRBJ2-2; no clear D gene. CDR3 length: 14 amino acids. Germline V gene lookup returns CDR1 SGHAT and CDR2 FQNNGV. With 1 base removed from V and 5 bases from J, the gap between germline ends came to 8 bases. CDR3 loop: CASSLVAQTGELFF. The CDR3 nucleotides read TGTGCCAGCAGCTTAGTGGCGCAGACCGGGGAGCTGTTTTTT.

In this sample, this clone turned up once. The rearrangement links TRBV7-3 to TRBJ2-3, with D perhaps TRBD2 (5 bases). This CDR3 has 15 amino acids. CDR1 and CDR2 from the germline V gene are SGHTA and FQGTGA. V lost 5 bases to trimming and J lost 5 bases, with 17 bases between them. The chain's CDR3 is CASSTEGSLGDTQYF. In DNA, the CDR3 is TGTGCCAGCAGCACGGAAGGGAGTCTCGGAGATACGCAGTATTTT.

The chain links TRBV30 to TRBJ2-5; D gene ambiguous. The CDR3 loop spans 11 amino acids. The germline V gene encodes CDR1 GTSNPN and CDR2 SVGIG (reference sequence). V lost 3 bases and J lost 5, with 7 bases in between. CDR3 amino acids: CAWREEETQYF. The CDR3 DNA reads TGTGCCTGGAGAGAAGAGGAGACCCAGTACTTC.

The rearrangement links TRBV29-1 to TRBJ1-3; D is unresolved. The CDR3 contains 16 residues. Germline CDR1 reads SQVTM; CDR2 reads ANQGSEA. V lost 0 bases and J 1 base, leaving 13 bases between the germline ends. CDR3: CSVEEGRAGSGNTIYF. Written as DNA, the CDR3 is TGCAGCGTTGAAGAAGGCCGCGCGGGGTCTGGAAACACCATATATTTT.

The chain is built from TRBV10-3 and TRBJ1-1, with 10 bases fitting TRBD1. The V gene end was trimmed by 5 bases and the J gene end by 7 bases; junction bases not matched to a gene: 10. Looked up from germline, CDR1 is ENHRY and CDR2 is SYGVKD. This CDR3 is 15 amino acids long. The CDR3 loop reads CAISITGTGVDEAFF. Written as DNA, the CDR3 is TGTGCCATCAGTATCACCGGGACAGGGGTGGATGAAGCTTTCTTT.

This chain uses TRBV18 with TRBJ2-3, with D unresolved. In germline, CDR1 is KGHSH, CDR2 LQKENI. Trimming shortened V by 4 bases and J by 0 bases, and 2 bases separated the two germline ends. The CDR3 has 12 amino acids. DNA for the CDR3: TGTGCCAGCTCACGGAGCACAGATACGCAGTATTTT. Its translation: CASSRSTDTQYF.

The chain combines TRBV30 with TRBJ2-3; the D gene is possibly TRBD1 (6 bases). The germline gives CDR1 GTSNPN, CDR2 SVGIG (reference sequence). Trimming shortened V by 0 bases and J by 9 bases, and 19 bases separated the two germline ends. The CDR3 has 15 amino acids. The CDR3 DNA is TGTGCCTGGAGTGTTAGTCAGGGGAGCGGAGTGACGCAGTATTTT. Translating it yields CAWSVSQGSGVTQYF.

The V gene is TRBV4-1, the J gene TRBJ1-5; TRBD1 is a possible D gene (5 bases). Deletions cut 0 bases from V and 7 bases from J, with 19 bases between. This CDR3 has 17 amino acids. CDR1 is MGHRA, CDR2 YSYEKL, per germline. The CDR3 loop reads CASSQDRMTWGGQPQHF. CDR3 DNA sequence: TGCGCCAGCAGCCAAGATAGAATGACCTGGGGCGGACAGCCCCAGCATTTT.

The V call is TRBV27, the J call TRBJ1-1; unclear D gene. V was pared by 0 bases and J by 3 bases, with 8 bases between. The CDR3 length is 14 residues. Germline V lookup: CDR1 MNHEY, CDR2 SMNVEV (reference sequence). The CDR3 region has the DNA TGTGCCAGCAGTTTATCTTCCGGGCACACTGAAGCTTTCTTT. Translated: CASSLSSGHTEAFF.

This rearrangement joins TRBV6-5 to TRBJ1-2; 9 nucleotides align to TRBD1. This CDR3 spans 14 amino acids. Trimming took 6 bases from V and 4 from J; bases not matched to a gene: 6. Per germline, CDR1 MNHEY and CDR2 SVGAGI. The CDR3 reads CASRPPGQGYGYTF. In DNA form, the CDR3 reads TGTGCCAGCAGACCCCCGGGACAGGGCTATGGCTACACCTTC.